This TCR beta chain was sequenced during a study of Graves' ophthalmopathy and Graves' hyperthyroidism. About the research overall: The stable label applied to hyperthyroidism with no ophthalmopathy within 18 months of follow-up.

General study findings and limits: The model flagged ophthalmopathy progression at about 71% sensitivity and 72% to 75% specificity.

Regarding this clonotype: Its specificity is unknown.

For repertoire sequencing, the TCR beta CDR3 regions were amplified from RNA transcripts. The workflow started with a first-round RT-PCR run with HTBI primers and then moved on to a second-round multiplex PCR. Each CDR3 protein gets one entry after TCRdb re-called the multiplex PCR reads with MiXCR. The table shows around 1,200,000 distinct CDR3 sequences, with 35% to 40% occurring only once. The CDR3 is 14 amino acids. Germline-derived CDR1 and CDR2 are MNHEY and SVGEGT. Losses at the gene ends were 6 bases for V and 5 bases for J; bases not matched to a gene: 7. The chain links TRBV6-2 or TRBV6-3 to TRBJ1-5; 7 bases are a match to TRBD1. This TCR was recovered from an adult man with Graves' hyperthyroidism. Sequenced material: peripheral blood or thyroid tissue (not recorded which). Here the CDR3 DNA reads TGTGCCAGCAGCCGATACAGGGGATATCAGCCCCAGCATTTT. This codes for CASSRYRGYQPQHF.